These 25 T cell receptor beta chains came from one sample sequenced in a study of blood T cell repertoires in COVID-19. The table came from immunoSEQ multiplex PCR; TCRdb's copy has only in-frame clones and leaves some out. The sample has about 59,000 clones, roughly 90% seen once. Sample: peripheral blood. These receptors all come from an elderly man with acute or convalescent COVID-19.

The chain combines TRBV30 with TRBJ2-3, with 11 bases that match TRBD2. Germline V gene data show CDR1 as GTSNPN and CDR2 as SVGIG (reference sequence). The CDR3 spans 15 residues. Losses at the gene ends were 4 bases for V and 0 bases for J; bases not matched to a gene: 3. DNA of the CDR3: TGTGCCTGGACGTTAGCGGGGGGGAGCACAGATACGCAGTATTTT. Protein product: CAWTLAGGSTDTQYF.

V usage is TRBV5-1 and J usage is TRBJ2-5; TRBD2 matches at 12 bases. Looked up from germline, CDR1 is SGHRS and CDR2 is YFSETQ. Trimming removed 4 bases from V and 3 bases from J; junction bases left unmatched: 7. The CDR3 runs to 16 residues. CDR3 bases: TGCGCCAGCAGCCCTGGACTAGCGGGGCCCAAAGAGACCCAGTACTTC. Amino acids: CASSPGLAGPKETQYF. Together with reference TRBV5-1 and TRBJ2-5, the CDR3 gives the full variable domain: KAGVTQTPRYLIKTRGQQVTLSCSPISGHRSVSWYQQTPGQGLQFLFEYFSETQRNKGNFPGRFSGRQFSNSRSEMNVSTLELGDSALYLCASSPGLAGPKETQYFGPGTRLLVL.

The chain uses TRBV19 and TRBJ1-5, with 8 bases matching TRBD1. The germline gives CDR1 LNHDA, CDR2 SQIVND (reference sequence). CDR3 length: 17 amino acids. Losses at the gene ends were 3 bases for V and 3 bases for J; bases not matched to a gene: 10. CDR3 DNA sequence: TGTGCCAGTAGTATCCGGACAGGGTTTTCCTTCAATCAGCCCCAGCATTTT. As protein: CASSIRTGFSFNQPQHF. The full variable domain, its missing parts supplied by reference TRBV19 and TRBJ1-5, is DGGITQSPKYLFRKEGQNVTLSCEQNLNHDAMYWYRQDPGQGLRLIYYSQIVNDFQKGDIAEGYSVSREKKESFPLTVTSAQKNPTAFYLCASSIRTGFSFNQPQHFGDGTRLSIL.

The chain uses TRBV6-1 and TRBJ1-5, with D uncertain. The CDR3 consists of 15 residues. Trimming took off 3 bases at V and 2 bases at J, with 11 bases between the two ends. CDR1 is MNHNS, CDR2 SASEGT, per germline. CDR3: CASSESREGNQPQHF. In DNA form, the CDR3 reads TGTGCCAGCAGTGAGTCGAGGGAGGGCAATCAGCCCCAGCATTTT.

The chain carries TRBV5-1 and TRBJ1-1; 7 bases align to TRBD1. V dropped 4 bases and J dropped 6; count of bases not matched to a gene: 6. Looked up from germline, CDR1 is SGHRS and CDR2 is YFSETQ. This CDR3 has 13 amino acids. The CDR3 sequence: CASSPRGRAEAFF. CDR3 coding DNA: TGCGCCAGCAGCCCGAGGGGGCGGGCTGAAGCTTTCTTT.

This rearrangement joins TRBV7-9 to TRBJ2-7, with D perhaps matching TRBD2 (6 bases). The V and J ends lost 0 bases and 6 bases respectively, with 15 bases between them. CDR1 is SEHNR and CDR2 is FQNEAQ in the germline V gene (reference sequence). This CDR3 has 15 amino acids. In nucleotides, the CDR3 is TGTGCCAGCAGCTTAGCGTGGGCGGGGAAAGGCGAGCAGTACTTC. Encoded protein: CASSLAWAGKGEQYF.

The chain joins TRBV28 to TRBJ2-7, with 8 bases aligning to TRBD2. This CDR3 is built from 18 residues. Germline CDR1 MDHEN, CDR2 SYDVKM. V trimming: 2 bases; J trimming: 6 bases; junction bases outside the gene matches: 18. CDR3 nucleotides: TGTGCCAGCAGTTTAGACCGGAACGGGGGGGCCAACTCGCTCGAGCAGTACTTC. Translated: CASSLDRNGGANSLEQYF.

CDR3 sequence: CASSRQGATDTQYF. The CDR3 nucleotides read TGCGCCAGCAGCCGACAGGGGGCAACAGATACGCAGTATTTT. The chain is built from TRBV4-1 and TRBJ2-3, with 10 bases matching TRBD1. V lost 4 bases, J lost 3 bases, and 1 base stayed unmatched. This CDR3 has 14 amino acids. Germline CDR1 reads MGHRA; CDR2 reads YSYEKL.

This clone was seen once. V is TRBV9 and J is TRBJ2-1, with TRBD1 matching over 10 bases. The CDR3 has 16 amino acids. Germline CDR1 reads SGDLS; CDR2 reads YYNGEE. With 4 bases clipped from V and 0 bases from J, the junction kept 4 bases outside the gene matches. The CDR3: CASSLGQGISYNEQFF. CDR3 coding DNA: TGTGCCAGCAGCTTGGGACAGGGGATCTCCTACAATGAGCAGTTCTTC.

The chain employs TRBV19 and TRBJ1-5; 7 bases align to TRBD1. The CDR3 consists of 14 residues. Germline-derived CDR1 and CDR2 are LNHDA and SQIVND (reference sequence). V shed 4 bases, J shed 6 bases, and the junction held 6 bases outside the gene matches. The CDR3 nucleotides read TGTGCCAGTAGTAAACAGGGGCCGGGTCAGCCCCAGCATTTT. Its translation: CASSKQGPGQPQHF.

This chain joins TRBV2 and TRBJ1-2; D gene uncertain. V lost 3 bases and J 2 bases, leaving 10 bases between the germline ends. The CDR3 consists of 14 residues. Germline CDR1 is SNHLY and CDR2 is FYNNEI. In DNA, the CDR3 is TGTGCCAGCAGTGAGGGCATCCCCAACTATGGCTACACCTTC. The encoded protein is CASSEGIPNYGYTF.

CDR3 residues: CASSIDMDYTDTQYF. In DNA, the CDR3 is TGTGCCAGTAGTATAGATATGGACTACACAGATACGCAGTATTTT. V and J are TRBV19 and TRBJ2-3; maybe TRBD2 (6 bases). This CDR3 region has 15 residues. Germline V gene lookup returns CDR1 LNHDA and CDR2 SQIVND (reference sequence). V lost 0 bases, J lost 2 bases, and 9 bases lay in between. Looking up the rest from reference TRBV19 and TRBJ2-3 gives the full variable domain: DGGITQSPKYLFRKEGQNVTLSCEQNLNHDAMYWYRQDPGQGLRLIYYSQIVNDFQKGDIAEGYSVSREKKESFPLTVTSAQKNPTAFYLCASSIDMDYTDTQYFGPGTRLTVL.

This rearrangement joins TRBV5-5 to TRBJ2-7, with 7 nucleotides matching TRBD1. The CDR3 is made up of 15 amino acids. CDR1 and CDR2 from the germline V gene are SGHKS and YYEKEE (reference sequence). The ends lost 4 bases at V and 1 base at J; junction bases unmatched: 8. CDR3 protein: CASSRQGEWSYEQYF. In nucleotides, the CDR3 is TGTGCCAGCAGCCGACAGGGCGAGTGGTCCTACGAGCAGTACTTC. Supplemented by reference TRBV5-5 and TRBJ2-7, the full variable domain reads DAGVTQSPTHLIKTRGQQVTLRCSPISGHKSVSWYQQVLGQGPQFIFQYYEKEERGRGNFPDRFSARQFPNYSSELNVNALLLGDSALYLCASSRQGEWSYEQYFGPGTRLTVT.

The chain links TRBV6-6 to TRBJ2-2; 10 bases agree with TRBD1. Germline lookup yields CDR1 MNHNY and CDR2 SVGAGI (reference sequence). This CDR3 comprises 16 residues. Trimming took 0 bases from V and 7 from J; bases not matched to a gene: 5. The CDR3 here is CASSYSGQGRIGELFF. The CDR3, as DNA: TGTGCCAGCAGTTACTCGGGACAGGGGCGTATCGGGGAGCTGTTTTTT.

V gene TRBV5-1 combines with J gene TRBJ2-4; TRBD2 matches 8 bases. Germline V CDR1 and CDR2: SGHRS, YFSETQ. The V and J ends lost 4 bases and 6 bases, in that order; junction bases with no gene match: 12. This CDR3 region has 16 residues. CDR3 protein: CASSPIPGLGRNIQYF. For the CDR3, the DNA is TGCGCCAGCAGCCCCATACCGGGACTAGGGAGAAACATTCAGTACTTC.

This clone was seen only a few times. Other DNA sequences in the same sample also yield this CDR3. This rearrangement joins TRBV5-1 to TRBJ2-3; 7 nucleotides agree with TRBD2. Germline loops: CDR1 SGHRS, CDR2 YFSETQ. Unmatched junction bases numbered 3, after V lost 4 bases and J lost 1 base. This CDR3 region has 14 residues. The CDR3 bases are TGCGCCAGCAGCGTCGCGGGGGGCACAGATACGCAGTATTTT. Translating it yields CASSVAGGTDTQYF.

The chain recombines TRBV28 with TRBJ1-5; no firm D call. V lost 5 bases, J lost 1 base, and 12 bases lay in between. Germline V lookup: CDR1 MDHEN, CDR2 SYDVKM. The CDR3 runs to 15 residues. CDR3 loop: CASSTDGGSNQPQHF. The CDR3 DNA reads TGTGCCAGCAGTACAGACGGTGGGAGCAATCAGCCCCAGCATTTT.

J is TRBJ2-7 and V is TRBV7-6, with 9 bases that match TRBD1. The V segment lost 5 bases and the J segment 5 bases; nucleotides outside the gene matches: 7. The germline V gene encodes CDR1 SGHVS and CDR2 FNYEAQ. CDR3 length: 14 residues. Here the CDR3 reads CASSQSGTGNEQYF. In DNA, the CDR3 is TGTGCCAGCAGCCAATCCGGGACAGGGAACGAGCAGTACTTC.

V gene TRBV4-2 combines with J gene TRBJ2-6; perhaps TRBD2 as D (5 bases). The CDR3 has 15 amino acids. CDR1 and CDR2 from the germline V gene are LGHNA and YNFKEQ. V lost 1 base and J 1 base, leaving 5 bases between the germline ends. CDR3: CASSQGGSGANVLTF. The CDR3 DNA reads as TGTGCCAGCAGCCAAGGAGGGTCTGGGGCCAACGTCCTGACTTTC.

The chain is built from TRBV7-2 and TRBJ1-2; weak D call: TRBD1 (5 bases). The length of the CDR3 is 14 residues. Between the trimmed V and J ends, which lost 3 bases and 5 bases, there was a span of 13 bases. Germline-derived CDR1 and CDR2 are SGHTA and FQGNSA. CDR3 bases: TGTGCCAGCAGCTTTACGGGGGGGGAATATGGCTACACCTTC. It codes for CASSFTGGEYGYTF.

V and J are TRBV15 and TRBJ1-5; D is perhaps TRBD1 (6 bases). The ends were cut back, 3 bases at V and 4 bases at J, with 7 bases in the middle. This CDR3 spans 13 amino acids. CDR1 and CDR2 from the germline V gene are LNHNV and YYDKDF (reference sequence). CDR3 bases: TGTGCCACCAGCAGGGACAGAAATCAGCCCCAGCATTTT. Its translation: CATSRDRNQPQHF.

V gene TRBV5-1 combines with J gene TRBJ1-1, with 10 bases that match TRBD1. Germline loops: CDR1 SGHRS, CDR2 YFSETQ. This CDR3 region has 15 residues. Trimming cost V 4 bases and J 6 bases; bases outside gene matches: 9. Here the CDR3 reads CASSPRTGGNPEAFF. The CDR3 bases are TGCGCCAGCAGCCCGCGGACAGGGGGGAATCCTGAAGCTTTCTTT.

J is TRBJ1-2 and V is TRBV5-6; D perhaps matches TRBD1 (5 bases). The CDR3 extends over 15 amino acids. V lost 4 bases and J 0 bases, leaving 13 bases between the germline ends. Looked up from germline, CDR1 is SGHDT and CDR2 is YYEEEE. CDR3 amino acids: CASSAYRPANYGYTF. The CDR3 region has the DNA TGTGCCAGCAGCGCCTACAGGCCAGCTAACTATGGCTACACCTTC.

This clone occurred once. This chain uses TRBV6-1 with TRBJ1-2; D gene uncertain. Germline V gives CDR1 MNHNS, CDR2 SASEGT. V was pared by 2 bases and J by 1 base, with 11 bases between. The CDR3 loop spans 15 amino acids. This chain's CDR3 is CASSEYAGGNYGYTF. CDR3 nucleotides: TGTGCCAGCAGTGAATATGCGGGAGGTAACTATGGCTACACCTTC.

CDR3: CASSMSGVNYGYTF. The CDR3 DNA reads TGTGCCAGTAGTATGTCAGGGGTGAACTATGGCTACACCTTC. The rearrangement joins TRBV19 to TRBJ1-2; D might be TRBD1 (6 bases). Germline CDR1 LNHDA, CDR2 SQIVND (reference sequence). Trimming stripped 3 bases from V and 2 bases from J, with 10 bases between. CDR3 size: 14 residues.